This T cell receptor beta chain is from a study of Ad26.COV2.S vaccination and SARS-CoV-2 variants. Clones were read by immunoSEQ multiplex PCR, and TCRdb kept only the in-frame ones, dropping some. The data show about 400,000 clones, 75% to 90% seen once. The treatment denotes: around 19 received Ad26.COV2.S at low or high dose, single or two shots; about 5 received placebo; per-sample allocation not given. Samples came from day 63 after the first vaccine or placebo injection. Trimming pared 0 bases from V and 2 bases from J, leaving 23 bases between. The CDR3 consists of 20 residues. Looked up from germline, CDR1 is LGHNT and CDR2 is FRNRAP.

The sequence was collected from a person between 18 and 65 years old who received the Ad26.COV2.S COVID-19 vaccine or a placebo. Sequencing was performed on peripheral blood, taken in a trial of Ad26.COV2.S vaccine versus placebo. The chain has TRBV12-5 and TRBJ2-1; D is possibly TRBD2 (6 bases). CDR3 sequence: CASGLVLGGYGTGAYNEQFF. The CDR3, as DNA: TGTGCTAGTGGTTTGGTACTGGGGGGATACGGGACCGGAGCCTACAATGAGCAGTTCTTC.